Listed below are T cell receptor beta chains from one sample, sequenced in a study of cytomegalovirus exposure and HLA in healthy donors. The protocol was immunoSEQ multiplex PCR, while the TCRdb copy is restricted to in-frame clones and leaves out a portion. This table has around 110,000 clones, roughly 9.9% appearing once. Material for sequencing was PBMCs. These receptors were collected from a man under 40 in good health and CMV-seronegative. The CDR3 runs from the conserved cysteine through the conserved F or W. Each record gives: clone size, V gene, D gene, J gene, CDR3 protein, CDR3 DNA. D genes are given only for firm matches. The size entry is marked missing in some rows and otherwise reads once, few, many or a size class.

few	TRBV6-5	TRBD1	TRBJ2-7	CASSPRGQGVYEQYF	TGTGCCAGCAGCCCCCGAGGACAGGGTGTTTACGAGCAGTACTTC
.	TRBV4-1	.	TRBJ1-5	CASSRGPYGEPQHF	TGCGCCAGCAGCCGCGGGCCCTACGGGGAGCCCCAGCATTTT
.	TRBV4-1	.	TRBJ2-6	CASSLRGTGANVLTF	TGCGCCAGCAGCCTCCGGGGGACTGGGGCCAACGTCCTGACTTTC
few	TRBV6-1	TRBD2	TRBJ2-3	CASGRTSGERDTQYF	TGTGCCAGCGGAAGAACTAGCGGGGAAAGGGATACGCAGTATTTT
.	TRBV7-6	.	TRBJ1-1	CASSLAEAANTEAFF	TGTGCCAGCAGCTTAGCGGAGGCAGCGAACACTGAAGCTTTCTTT
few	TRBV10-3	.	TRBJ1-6	CAISPTGPDSPLHF	TGTGCCATCAGCCCGACAGGTCCCGATTCACCCCTCCACTTT
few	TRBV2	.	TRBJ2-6	CASSVGANVLTF	TGTGCCAGCAGTGTAGGGGCCAACGTCCTGACTTTC
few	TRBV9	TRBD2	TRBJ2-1	CASSVGAAGGSNEQFF	TGTGCCAGCAGCGTAGGTGCAGCGGGAGGCTCGAATGAGCAGTTCTTC
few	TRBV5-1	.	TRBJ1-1	CASSLLTGTTVGQVEAFF	TGCGCCAGCAGCTTATTGACAGGTACCACAGTGGGCCAGGTTGAAGCTTTCTTT
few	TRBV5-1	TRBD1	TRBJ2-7	CASSPGQRYEQYF	TGCGCCAGCAGCCCGGGACAGCGGTACGAGCAGTACTTC
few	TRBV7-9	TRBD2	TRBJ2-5	CASSQKQTAGVQETQYF	TGTGCCAGCAGCCAGAAGCAAACGGCGGGAGTACAAGAGACCCAGTACTTC
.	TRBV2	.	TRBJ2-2	CASSVDGANTGELFF	TGTGCCAGCAGTGTCGACGGGGCGAACACCGGGGAGCTGTTTTTT
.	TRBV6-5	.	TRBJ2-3	CASSYGLPSTDTQYF	TGTGCCAGCAGTTACGGTCTACCTAGCACAGATACGCAGTATTTT
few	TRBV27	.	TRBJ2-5	CASSLSAGMGWLETQYF	TGTGCCAGCAGTTTATCCGCGGGCATGGGGTGGTTAGAGACCCAGTACTTC
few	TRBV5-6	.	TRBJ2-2	CASSLPGTGELFF	TGTGCCAGCAGCTTGCCAGGGACCGGGGAGCTGTTTTTT
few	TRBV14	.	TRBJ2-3	CASSERDTSTDTQYF	TGTGCCAGCAGCGAAAGGGACACGAGCACAGATACGCAGTATTTT
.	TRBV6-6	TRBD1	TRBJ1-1	CASSRQGETEAFF	TGTGCCAGCAGTCGACAGGGCGAAACTGAAGCTTTCTTT
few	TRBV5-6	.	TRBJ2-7	CASSLLGPKQYF	TGTGCCAGCAGCTTGTTGGGCCCCAAGCAGTACTTC
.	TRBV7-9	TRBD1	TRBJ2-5	CASSLGEGALRYF	TGTGCCAGCAGCTTAGGCGAGGGGGCGCTCAGGTACTTC
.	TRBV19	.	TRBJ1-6	CASSIVQYNSPLHF	TGTGCCAGTAGTATAGTGCAGTATAATTCACCCCTCCACTTT
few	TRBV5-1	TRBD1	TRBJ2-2	CASSLVGQGGNTGELFF	TGCGCCAGCAGCTTGGTCGGACAGGGGGGCAACACCGGGGAGCTGTTTTTT
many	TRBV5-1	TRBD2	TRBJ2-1	CASSPGTSGSGEQFF	TGCGCCAGCAGCCCCGGGACTAGCGGGAGCGGTGAGCAGTTCTTC
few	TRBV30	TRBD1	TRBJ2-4	CARGQGENIQYF	TGTGCCCGGGGACAGGGTGAAAACATTCAGTACTTC
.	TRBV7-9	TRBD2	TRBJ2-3	CASSLGLAGAADTQYF	TGTGCCAGCAGCCTCGGACTAGCGGGAGCGGCAGATACGCAGTATTTT
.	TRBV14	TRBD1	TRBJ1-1	CASSQNRGQGRAEAFF	TGTGCCAGCAGCCAAAACCGGGGACAGGGACGCGCTGAAGCTTTCTTT
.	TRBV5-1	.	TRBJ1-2	CASSPDTNYGYTF	TGCGCCAGCAGCCCCGACACTAACTATGGCTACACCTTC
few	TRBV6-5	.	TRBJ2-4	CASSALVRSIQYF	TGTGCCAGCAGCGCTTTGGTGCGTAGCATTCAGTACTTC
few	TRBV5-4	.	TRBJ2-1	CASSPGPILRYNEQFF	TGTGCCAGCAGCCCAGGTCCGATCTTACGCTACAATGAGCAGTTCTTC
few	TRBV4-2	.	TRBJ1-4	CASSPSPGATNEKLFF	TGTGCCAGCAGCCCTTCTCCGGGAGCAACTAATGAAAAACTGTTTTTT
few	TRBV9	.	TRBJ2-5	CASSVDGSHETQYF	TGTGCCAGCAGCGTAGACGGGAGCCATGAGACCCAGTACTTC
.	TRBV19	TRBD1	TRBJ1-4	CASSARTGQNEKLFF	TGTGCCAGTAGTGCCCGGACAGGCCAAAATGAAAAACTGTTTTTT
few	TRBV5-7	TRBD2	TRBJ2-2	CASSGTSGGPSTGELFF	TGTGCCAGCAGCGGGACTAGCGGGGGGCCAAGCACCGGGGAGCTGTTTTTT
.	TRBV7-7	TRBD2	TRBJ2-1	CASSLAPSGGHEQFF	TGTGCTAGCAGCTTAGCGCCTAGCGGGGGGCATGAGCAGTTCTTC